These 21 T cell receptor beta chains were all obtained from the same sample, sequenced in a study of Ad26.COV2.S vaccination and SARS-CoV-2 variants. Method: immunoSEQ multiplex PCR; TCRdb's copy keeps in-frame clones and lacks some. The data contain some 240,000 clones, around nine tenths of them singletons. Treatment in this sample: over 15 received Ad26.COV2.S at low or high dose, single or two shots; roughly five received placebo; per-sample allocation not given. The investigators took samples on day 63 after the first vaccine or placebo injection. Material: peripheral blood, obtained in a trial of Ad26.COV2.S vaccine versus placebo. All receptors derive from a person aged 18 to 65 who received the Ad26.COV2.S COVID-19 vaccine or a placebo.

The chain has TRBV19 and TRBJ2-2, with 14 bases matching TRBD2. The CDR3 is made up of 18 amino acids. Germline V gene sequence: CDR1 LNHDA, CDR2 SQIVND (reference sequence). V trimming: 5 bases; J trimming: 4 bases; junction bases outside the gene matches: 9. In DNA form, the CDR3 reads TGTGCCAGTAGTCGAGGACTAGCGGGAGGCCCCTTCACCGGGGAGCTGTTTTTT. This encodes CASSRGLAGGPFTGELFF.

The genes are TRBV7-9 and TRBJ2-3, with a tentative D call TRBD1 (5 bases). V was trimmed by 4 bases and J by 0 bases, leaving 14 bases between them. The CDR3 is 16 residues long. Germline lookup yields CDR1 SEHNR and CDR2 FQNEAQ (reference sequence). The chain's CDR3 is CASSYAQAPSTDTQYF. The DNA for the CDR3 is TGTGCCAGCAGCTATGCACAGGCGCCTAGCACAGATACGCAGTATTTT.

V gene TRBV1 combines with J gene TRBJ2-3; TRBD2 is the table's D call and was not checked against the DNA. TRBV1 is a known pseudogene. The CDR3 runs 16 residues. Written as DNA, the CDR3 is TGCACCAGCAGCTATTCTAGCGGTAGATACACAGATACGCAGTATTTT. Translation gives CTSSYSSGRYTDTQYF.

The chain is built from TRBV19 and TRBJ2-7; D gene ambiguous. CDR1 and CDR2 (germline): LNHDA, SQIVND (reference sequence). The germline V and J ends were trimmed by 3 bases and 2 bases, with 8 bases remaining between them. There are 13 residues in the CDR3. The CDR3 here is CASSIRPPYEQYF. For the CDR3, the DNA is TGTGCCAGTAGTATCCGTCCCCCCTACGAGCAGTACTTC.

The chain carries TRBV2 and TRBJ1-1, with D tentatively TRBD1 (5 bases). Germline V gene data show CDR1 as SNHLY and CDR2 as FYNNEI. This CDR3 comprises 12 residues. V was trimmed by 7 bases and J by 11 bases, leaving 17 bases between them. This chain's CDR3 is CASNYIQGKAFF. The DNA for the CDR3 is TGTGCCAGCAATTACATCCAGGGAAAGGCTTTCTTT.

The CDR3: CASSRLAGGVANQETQYF. The CDR3 bases are TGTGCCAGCAGCCGACTAGCGGGGGGGGTCGCTAACCAAGAGACCCAGTACTTC. The chain links TRBV5-6 to TRBJ2-5, with 14 bases that match TRBD2. The CDR3 runs to 18 residues. The V and J ends lost 4 bases and 0 bases, in that order; junction bases with no gene match: 8. CDR1 and CDR2 from the germline V gene are SGHDT and YYEEEE.

The CDR3 DNA reads TGCGCCAGCAGCTTGTCGGTAGCGGGAGGCTCTAGGGAGACGCAGTATTTT. It translates to CASSLSVAGGSRETQYF. The chain couples TRBV5-1 to TRBJ2-3; 10 nucleotides match TRBD2. This CDR3 contains 17 residues. V dropped 1 base and J dropped 9; count of bases not matched to a gene: 14. Germline-derived CDR1 and CDR2 are SGHRS and YFSETQ.

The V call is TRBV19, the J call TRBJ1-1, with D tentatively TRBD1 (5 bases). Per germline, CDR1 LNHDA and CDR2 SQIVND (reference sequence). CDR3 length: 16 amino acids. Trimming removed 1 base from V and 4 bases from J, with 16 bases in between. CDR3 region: CASSIGPSRAVTEAFF. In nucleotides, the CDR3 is TGTGCCAGTAGTATAGGCCCCAGCAGGGCAGTCACTGAAGCTTTCTTT.

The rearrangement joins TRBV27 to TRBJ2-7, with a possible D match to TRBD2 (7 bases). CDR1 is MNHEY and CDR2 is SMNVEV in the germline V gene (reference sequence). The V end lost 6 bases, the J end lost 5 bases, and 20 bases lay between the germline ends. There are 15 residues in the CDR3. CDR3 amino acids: CASSRTRGASHEQYF. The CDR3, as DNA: TGTGCCAGCAGCCGTACACGGGGGGCTTCCCACGAGCAGTACTTC.

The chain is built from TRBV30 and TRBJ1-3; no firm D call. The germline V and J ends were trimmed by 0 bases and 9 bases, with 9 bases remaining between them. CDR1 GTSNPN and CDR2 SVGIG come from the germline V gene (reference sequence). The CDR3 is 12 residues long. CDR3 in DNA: TGTGCCTGGAGTGTCTCAGCCAGCACCATATATTTT. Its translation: CAWSVSASTIYF.

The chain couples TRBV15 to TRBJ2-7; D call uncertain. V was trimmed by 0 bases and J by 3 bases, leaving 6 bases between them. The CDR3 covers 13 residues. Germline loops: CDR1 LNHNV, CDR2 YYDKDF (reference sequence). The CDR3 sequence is CATSRDPSYEQYF. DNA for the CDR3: TGTGCCACCAGCAGAGATCCCAGCTACGAGCAGTACTTC. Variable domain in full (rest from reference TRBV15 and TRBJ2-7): DAMVIQNPRYQVTQFGKPVTLSCSQTLNHNVMYWYQQKSSQAPKLLFHYYDKDFNNEADTPDNFQSRRPNTSFCFLDIRSPGLGDTAMYLCATSRDPSYEQYFGPGTRLTVT.

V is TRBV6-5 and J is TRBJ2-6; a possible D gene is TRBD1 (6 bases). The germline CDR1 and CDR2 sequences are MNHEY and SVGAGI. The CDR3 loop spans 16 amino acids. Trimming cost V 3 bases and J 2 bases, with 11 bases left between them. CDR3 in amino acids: CASSYARTAGANVLTF. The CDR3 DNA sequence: TGTGCCAGCAGTTATGCTCGGACAGCTGGGGCCAACGTCCTGACTTTC.

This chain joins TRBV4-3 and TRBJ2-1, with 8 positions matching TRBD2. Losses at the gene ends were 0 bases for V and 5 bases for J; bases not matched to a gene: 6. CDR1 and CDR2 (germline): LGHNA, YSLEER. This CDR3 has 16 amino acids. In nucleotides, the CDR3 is TGCGCCAGCAGCCAAGACCCGGGAGGGTTCAACAATGAGCAGTTCTTC. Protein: CASSQDPGGFNNEQFF.

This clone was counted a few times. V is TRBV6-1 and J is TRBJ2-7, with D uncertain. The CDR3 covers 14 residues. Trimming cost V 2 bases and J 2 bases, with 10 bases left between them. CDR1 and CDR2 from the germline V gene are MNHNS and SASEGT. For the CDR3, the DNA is TGTGCCAGCAGTGAATTCGGTGGGACCTACGAGCAGTACTTC. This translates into CASSEFGGTYEQYF.

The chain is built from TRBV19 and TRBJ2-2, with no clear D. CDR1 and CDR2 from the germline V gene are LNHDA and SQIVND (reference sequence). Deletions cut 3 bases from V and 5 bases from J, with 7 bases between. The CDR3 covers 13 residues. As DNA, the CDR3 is TGTGCCAGTAGTATTTGGAATACCGGGGAGCTGTTTTTT. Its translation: CASSIWNTGELFF. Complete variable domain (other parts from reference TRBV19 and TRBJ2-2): DGGITQSPKYLFRKEGQNVTLSCEQNLNHDAMYWYRQDPGQGLRLIYYSQIVNDFQKGDIAEGYSVSREKKESFPLTVTSAQKNPTAFYLCASSIWNTGELFFGEGSRLTVL.

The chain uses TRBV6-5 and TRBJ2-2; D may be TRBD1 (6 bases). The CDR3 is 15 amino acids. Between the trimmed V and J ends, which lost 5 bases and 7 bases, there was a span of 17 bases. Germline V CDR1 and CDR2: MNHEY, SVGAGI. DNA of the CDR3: TGTGCCAGCAGTAAGGAAGGGGGTCGGGGCGGGGAGCTGTTTTTT. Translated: CASSKEGGRGGELFF.

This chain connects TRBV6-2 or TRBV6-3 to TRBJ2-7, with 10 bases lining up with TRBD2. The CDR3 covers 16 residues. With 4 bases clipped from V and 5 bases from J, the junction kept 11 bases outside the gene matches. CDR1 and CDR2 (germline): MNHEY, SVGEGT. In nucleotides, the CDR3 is TGTGCCAGCAGTTTAGCGGGAGGCCTCCTCAGGAACGAGCAGTACGTC. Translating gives CASSLAGGLLRNEQYV.

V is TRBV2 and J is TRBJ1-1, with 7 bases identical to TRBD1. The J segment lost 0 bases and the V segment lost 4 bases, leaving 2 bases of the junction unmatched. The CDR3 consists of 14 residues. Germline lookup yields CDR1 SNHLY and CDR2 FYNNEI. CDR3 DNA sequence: TGTGCCAGCAGTGGACAGGGACTGAACACTGAAGCTTTCTTT. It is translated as CASSGQGLNTEAFF.

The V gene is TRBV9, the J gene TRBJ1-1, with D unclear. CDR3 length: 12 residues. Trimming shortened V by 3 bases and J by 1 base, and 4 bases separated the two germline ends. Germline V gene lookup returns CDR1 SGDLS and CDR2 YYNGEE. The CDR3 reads CASSAWNTEAFF. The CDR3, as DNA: TGTGCCAGCAGCGCTTGGAACACTGAAGCTTTCTTT.

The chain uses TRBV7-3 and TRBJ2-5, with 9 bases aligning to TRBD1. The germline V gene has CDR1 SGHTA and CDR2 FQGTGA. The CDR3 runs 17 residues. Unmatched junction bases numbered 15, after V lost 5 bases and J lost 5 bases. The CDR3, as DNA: TGTGCCAGCAGCCCCGAGCCGGGACAGGGCTCGGGGGAGACCCAGTACTTC. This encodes CASSPEPGQGSGETQYF.

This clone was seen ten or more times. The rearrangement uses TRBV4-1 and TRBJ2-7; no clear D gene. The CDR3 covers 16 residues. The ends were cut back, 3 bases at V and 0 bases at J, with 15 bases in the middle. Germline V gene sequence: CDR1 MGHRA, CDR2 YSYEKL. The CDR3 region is CASSHRVGQSSYEQYF. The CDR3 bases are TGCGCCAGCAGCCATCGGGTGGGTCAAAGCTCCTACGAGCAGTACTTC.